This T cell receptor beta chain was sequenced during a study of PD-L1 blockade in urothelial cancer. Time point meaning: peripheral blood 6 weeks after treatment start. Assay: immunoSEQ multiplex PCR; the TCRdb copy retains only in-frame clones and omits some. Among roughly 120,000 clones listed, around 93% were seen once. CDR3 size: 15 residues. Between the trimmed V and J ends, which lost 2 bases and 2 bases, there was a span of 13 bases. Germline CDR1 reads GTSNPN; CDR2 reads SVGIG (reference sequence). The sequence was collected from a man aged 55 to 70 with urothelial cancer. The sample in question was PBMCs, obtained around atezolizumab (anti-PD-L1) treatment. J is TRBJ2-1 and V is TRBV30, with TRBD2 as a possible D gene (7 bases). CDR3 amino acids: CAWSSGEGAYNEQFF. CDR3 in DNA: TGTGCCTGGAGTTCAGGGGAGGGGGCCTACAATGAGCAGTTCTTC.